One sample yielded the 15 T cell receptor beta chains listed below, sequenced in a study of cytomegalovirus exposure and HLA in healthy donors. PCR primers comprised 60 Vbeta and 13 Jbeta primers. Measured with immunoSEQ multiplex PCR; TCRdb has only the in-frame clones, and not every one. The sample has some 98,000 clones, 70% seen once. Sequenced: PBMCs. The source of these receptors is a man between 45 and 60 years old in good health and CMV-seronegative.

Note on this clone: Other DNA variants within this sample encode the same CDR3. The chain joins TRBV18 to TRBJ1-5, with 8 nucleotides matching TRBD1. CDR3 size: 14 residues. The germline gives CDR1 KGHSH, CDR2 LQKENI. Trimming removed 3 bases from V and 6 bases from J; junction bases left unmatched: 4. CDR3 bases: TGTGCCAGCTCACCCGGACAGGGAGGTCAGCCCCAGCATTTT. Translating gives CASSPGQGGQPQHF. Variable domain in full (rest from reference TRBV18 and TRBJ1-5): NAGVMQNPRHLVRRRGQEARLRCSPMKGHSHVYWYRQLPEEGLKFMVYLQKENIIDESGMPKERFSAEFPKEGPSILRIQQVVRGDSAAYFCASSPGQGGQPQHFGDGTRLSIL.

This clone was found a few times. This chain uses TRBV4-3 with TRBJ1-6; no clear D. Germline V gene sequence: CDR1 LGHNA, CDR2 YSLEER. This CDR3 region has 15 residues. With 4 bases removed from V and 10 bases from J, the gap between germline ends came to 17 bases. The CDR3 reads CASSRRLQTGSPLHF. CDR3 coding DNA: TGCGCCAGCAGCCGTAGACTACAGACGGGATCACCCCTCCACTTT.

V usage is TRBV5-1 and J usage is TRBJ1-6; tentative D call: TRBD1 (6 bases). This CDR3 has 15 amino acids. Trimming took off 0 bases at V and 5 bases at J, with 9 bases between the two ends. In germline, CDR1 is SGHRS, CDR2 YFSETQ. CDR3 loop: CASSLDPGDNSPLHF. The DNA for the CDR3 is TGCGCCAGCAGCTTGGATCCAGGGGATAATTCACCCCTCCACTTT. The full variable domain, rest sourced from reference TRBV5-1 and TRBJ1-6, is KAGVTQTPRYLIKTRGQQVTLSCSPISGHRSVSWYQQTPGQGLQFLFEYFSETQRNKGNFPGRFSGRQFSNSRSEMNVSTLELGDSALYLCASSLDPGDNSPLHFGNGTRLTVT.

This clone has just a few counts. This sequence joins TRBV2 and TRBJ2-2; TRBD1 might be the D (6 bases). CDR3 length: 13 residues. V lost 8 bases and J lost 3, with 10 bases in between. Germline lookup yields CDR1 SNHLY and CDR2 FYNNEI. Here the CDR3 reads CASEQGYTGELFF. The CDR3 nucleotides read TGTGCCAGCGAGCAGGGGTACACCGGGGAGCTGTTTTTT.

The rearrangement links TRBV7-2 to TRBJ2-3; TRBD1 matches 7 bases. Losses at the gene ends were 1 base for V and 7 bases for J; bases not matched to a gene: 11. The CDR3 sequence is 16 residues long. CDR1 is SGHTA, CDR2 FQGNSA, per germline. The CDR3 nucleotides read TGTGCCAGCAGCTTAGAGTTCAGGGGGAGTAGAAATACGCAGTATTTT. It codes for CASSLEFRGSRNTQYF.

The chain employs TRBV10-1 and TRBJ2-2; TRBD1 agrees at 7 bases. V lost 3 bases, J lost 3 bases, and 4 bases stayed unmatched. CDR1 WNHNN and CDR2 SYGVQD come from the germline V gene (reference sequence). There are 15 residues in the CDR3. CDR3 residues: CASSDGRGYTGELFF. CDR3 DNA: TGCGCCAGCAGTGACGGCAGGGGGTACACCGGGGAGCTGTTTTTT.

This chain connects TRBV4-3 to TRBJ1-2; D is uncertain. Germline-derived CDR1 and CDR2 are LGHNA and YSLEER. V dropped 0 bases and J dropped 4 bases, with 3 bases sitting between them. CDR3 length equals 12 residues. This CDR3 is CASSQDSYGYTF. In nucleotides, the CDR3 is TGCGCCAGCAGCCAAGACAGCTATGGCTACACCTTC.

The V call is TRBV11-2, the J call TRBJ2-7, with D perhaps TRBD2 (6 bases). Germline V CDR1 and CDR2: SGHAT, FQNNGV. V shed 4 bases and J shed 12 bases, with 13 bases lying between them. The CDR3 totals 11 residues. The chain's CDR3 is CASSSGVAAYF. CDR3 DNA sequence: TGTGCCAGCAGCTCGGGGGTGGCCGCGTACTTC.

For the CDR3, the DNA is TGTGCCACCAGCCTCCGATTTGGGCCCCCCTACGAGCAGTACTTC. This encodes CATSLRFGPPYEQYF. This chain connects TRBV15 to TRBJ2-7; D call uncertain. V was clipped by 5 bases and J by 2 bases, with 16 bases between them. Germline V gives CDR1 LNHNV, CDR2 YYDKDF (reference sequence). The CDR3 is 15 residues long.

The genes are TRBV7-9 and TRBJ1-4; no firm D call. CDR3 size: 15 residues. Germline-derived CDR1 and CDR2 are SEHNR and FQNEAQ (reference sequence). V was cut by 4 bases and J by 5 bases, with 14 bases left in between. The CDR3 loop is CASSSRVDPNEKLFF. CDR3 DNA sequence: TGTGCCAGCAGCTCTCGGGTAGACCCGAATGAAAAACTGTTTTTT.

This chain connects TRBV6-5 to TRBJ1-4; D gene uncertain. Germline CDR1 reads MNHEY; CDR2 reads SVGAGI. The V gene lost 2 bases and the J gene lost 5 bases, with 9 bases spanning the gap. CDR3 length equals 14 residues. DNA for the CDR3: TGTGCCAGCAGTTACACGGGTCTCAATGAAAAACTGTTTTTT. This encodes CASSYTGLNEKLFF.

The rearrangement links TRBV9 to TRBJ1-1; D gene uncertain. This CDR3 has 14 amino acids. In germline, CDR1 is SGDLS, CDR2 YYNGEE. V shed 0 bases and J shed 0 bases, with 6 bases lying between them. CDR3 DNA sequence: TGTGCCAGCAGCGTAGCGGGGTTGAACACTGAAGCTTTCTTT. The encoded protein is CASSVAGLNTEAFF.

V usage is TRBV5-4 and J usage is TRBJ1-4, with 8 bases fitting TRBD1. This CDR3 has 15 amino acids. The V and J ends lost 4 bases and 5 bases, in that order; junction bases with no gene match: 7. The germline gives CDR1 SGHNT, CDR2 YYREEE (reference sequence). DNA for the CDR3: TGTGCCAGCAGCACATACAGGGGGGGAAATGAAAAACTGTTTTTT. As protein: CASSTYRGGNEKLFF.

The J gene is TRBJ2-3, the V gene TRBV29-1; TRBD1 is a possible D gene (6 bases). V lost 4 bases and J lost 4, with 18 bases in between. This CDR3 has 15 amino acids. Germline V CDR1 and CDR2: SQVTM, ANQGSEA. The CDR3 nucleotides read TGCAGCGTTGTTGACTCCGGCAGGGGCTCAGATACGCAGTATTTT. Translation: CSVVDSGRGSDTQYF.

The chain employs TRBV5-6 and TRBJ1-2; tentatively, D is TRBD1 (5 bases). Trimming pared 4 bases from V and 3 bases from J, leaving 13 bases between. The length of the CDR3 is 14 residues. The germline V gene has CDR1 SGHDT and CDR2 YYEEEE. CDR3 amino acids: CASSDRGGDYGYTF. In DNA, the CDR3 is TGTGCCAGCAGCGATAGGGGAGGGGACTATGGCTACACCTTC.